One and the same sample provided the 21 T cell receptor beta chains below, sequenced in a study of T cell responses to AZD1222 COVID-19 vaccine. Generated by immunoSEQ multiplex PCR, the TCRdb table keeps only in-frame clones and is missing some. The table lists 100,000 to 150,000 clones, roughly 90% of them singletons, with 1.5% to 2% in the top ten. Sequencing was performed on peripheral blood, taken on day 0 of AZD1222 vaccination. Receptor source: an adult in good health.

This clone was seen just once. The chain is built from TRBV19 and TRBJ1-2; weak D call: TRBD1 (5 bases). CDR1 is LNHDA and CDR2 is SQIVND in the germline V gene (reference sequence). Deletions cut 1 base from V and 8 bases from J, with 17 bases between. The CDR3 is 15 residues long. The CDR3: CASSIGPTRGGGYTF. The CDR3 DNA reads TGTGCCAGTAGTATAGGTCCGACAAGGGGAGGGGGCTACACCTTC.

V and J are TRBV28 and TRBJ1-5; TRBD1 agrees at 7 bases. The V gene end was trimmed by 6 bases and the J gene end by 1 base; junction bases not matched to a gene: 9. Germline V CDR1 and CDR2: MDHEN, SYDVKM. The CDR3 consists of 16 residues. Here the CDR3 DNA reads TGTGCCAGCAGCTCCCCGGGACAGCCGAGCAATCAGCCCCAGCATTTT. As protein: CASSSPGQPSNQPQHF.

The chain couples TRBV5-6 to TRBJ1-2, with TRBD1 identical over 12 bases. The V gene end was trimmed by 4 bases and the J gene end by 8 bases; junction bases not matched to a gene: 3. CDR1 is SGHDT and CDR2 is YYEEEE in the germline V gene. The CDR3 is 13 residues long. The CDR3 loop is CASSPGTGGGYTF. CDR3 bases: TGTGCCAGCAGCCCCGGGACAGGGGGCGGCTACACCTTC.

The chain combines TRBV6-5 with TRBJ2-7; TRBD1 matches at 9 bases. This CDR3 region has 16 residues. The V and J ends lost 0 bases and 4 bases, in that order; junction bases with no gene match: 7. The V gene's germline CDR1 is MNHEY and CDR2 SVGAGI. The CDR3 loop reads CASSYSVGTGRYEQYF. As DNA, the CDR3 is TGTGCCAGCAGTTACTCGGTCGGGACAGGGCGGTACGAGCAGTACTTC.

The V gene is TRBV18, the J gene TRBJ1-1; D is uncertain. Looked up from germline, CDR1 is KGHSH and CDR2 is LQKENI. The CDR3 covers 18 residues. V lost 3 bases to trimming and J lost 5 bases, with 25 bases between them. The CDR3 here is CASSPKPSSPGGKTEAFF. CDR3 DNA: TGTGCCAGCTCACCTAAACCATCGTCGCCGGGAGGAAAAACTGAAGCTTTCTTT.

The chain links TRBV19 to TRBJ1-2; D not resolved. V was clipped by 3 bases and J by 5 bases, with 16 bases between them. Germline V gives CDR1 LNHDA, CDR2 SQIVND (reference sequence). The CDR3 totals 15 residues. CDR3 sequence reads: CASSMEAPGPYGYTF. The CDR3 DNA follows: TGTGCCAGTAGTATGGAGGCTCCTGGGCCGTATGGCTACACCTTC. The full variable domain, in which reference TRBV19 and TRBJ1-2 provide the parts outside the CDR3, is DGGITQSPKYLFRKEGQNVTLSCEQNLNHDAMYWYRQDPGQGLRLIYYSQIVNDFQKGDIAEGYSVSREKKESFPLTVTSAQKNPTAFYLCASSMEAPGPYGYTFGSGTRLTVV.

The sample holds one count of this clone. V gene TRBV6-2 or TRBV6-3 combines with J gene TRBJ2-7; D is undetermined. CDR3 length: 13 amino acids. Trimming took off 2 bases at V and 7 bases at J, with 12 bases between the two ends. Germline CDR1 reads MNHEY; CDR2 reads SVGEGT. The CDR3 loop is CASSYAVLGEQYF. CDR3 bases: TGTGCCAGCAGTTACGCAGTTTTAGGGGAGCAGTACTTC.

The chain combines TRBV19 with TRBJ1-1; D is uncertain. V was shortened by 7 bases and J by 6 bases, with 12 bases between the two germline ends. Germline assignment: CDR1 LNHDA and CDR2 SQIVND (reference sequence). This CDR3 contains 12 residues. CDR3 coding DNA: TGTGCCAGTACCTTCGGTCGAGCTGAAGCTTTCTTT. Translating it yields CASTFGRAEAFF.

This sequence joins TRBV10-3 and TRBJ1-2, with unresolved D. Trimming shortened V by 6 bases and J by 4 bases, and 12 bases separated the two germline ends. Germline CDR1 ENHRY, CDR2 SYGVKD. The CDR3 contains 13 residues. CDR3 nucleotides: TGTGCCATCAGCGACGGGCGTGCCTATGGCTACACCTTC. Its protein product is CAISDGRAYGYTF.

The chain employs TRBV14 and TRBJ2-7; D is undetermined. Trimming shortened V by 0 bases and J by 4 bases, and 10 bases separated the two germline ends. The CDR3 loop spans 14 amino acids. The germline V gene encodes CDR1 SGHDN and CDR2 FVKESK. CDR3 residues: CASSQDYGEYEQYF. In nucleotides, the CDR3 is TGTGCCAGCAGCCAAGATTACGGAGAGTACGAGCAGTACTTC.

V and J are TRBV28 and TRBJ1-4; D might be TRBD1 (5 bases). Germline CDR1 is MDHEN and CDR2 is SYDVKM. Deletions cut 6 bases from V and 1 base from J, with 18 bases between. The CDR3 sequence is 17 residues long. The CDR3 spells CASSSAGDLGTNEKLFF. CDR3 DNA: TGTGCCAGCAGCTCGGCGGGGGATTTGGGAACTAATGAAAAACTGTTTTTT.

The rearrangement uses TRBV2 and TRBJ1-2, with 8 positions matching TRBD1. This CDR3 contains 14 residues. Germline V gene sequence: CDR1 SNHLY, CDR2 FYNNEI. Germline trimming cut 3 bases from V and 8 bases from J; bases unmatched to any gene: 8. CDR3 sequence: CASSDLWQGAGYTF. CDR3 coding DNA: TGTGCCAGCAGTGACTTATGGCAGGGGGCCGGCTACACCTTC.

The rearrangement uses TRBV5-1 and TRBJ1-4; possibly TRBD1 for D (6 bases). Germline CDR1 SGHRS, CDR2 YFSETQ. V lost 4 bases and J 7 bases, leaving 17 bases between the germline ends. CDR3 length equals 15 residues. The CDR3 region is CASSLGAGAIEKLFF. CDR3 DNA: TGCGCCAGCAGCCTGGGGGCAGGGGCCATTGAAAAACTGTTTTTT.

This clone was detected a few times. The chain carries TRBV6-4 and TRBJ2-3; TRBD2 matches 7 bases. Germline assignment: CDR1 MRHNA and CDR2 SNTAGT. This CDR3 is built from 13 residues. J gave up 1 base and V 5 bases, and 0 bases lay outside the gene matches. The CDR3 here is CASSTSGTDTQYF. The CDR3 DNA follows: TGTGCCAGCAGTACTAGCGGCACAGATACGCAGTATTTT.

The rearrangement uses TRBV15 and TRBJ2-3; the D gene could be TRBD1 or TRBD2 (6 bases each). Trimming cost V 4 bases and J 4 bases, with 9 bases left between them. The CDR3 spans 13 residues. Looked up from germline, CDR1 is LNHNV and CDR2 is YYDKDF (reference sequence). The CDR3 coding sequence is TGTGCCACCAGCAAGGGGGGCGCAGATACGCAGTATTTT. Its protein is CATSKGGADTQYF.

V gene TRBV6-5 combines with J gene TRBJ1-2; TRBD1 aligns across 8 bases. The CDR3 length is 13 residues. Trimming at V came to 4 bases and at J to 7 bases, leaving 5 bases not matched to a gene. In germline, CDR1 is MNHEY, CDR2 SVGAGI. The CDR3 region is CASSSQGVLGYTF. The DNA for the CDR3 is TGTGCCAGCAGTTCACAGGGGGTTCTTGGCTACACCTTC.

This clone was observed a few times. The chain combines TRBV7-9 with TRBJ1-6; TRBD1 might be the D (6 bases). This CDR3 region has 15 residues. Deletions cut 2 bases from V and 10 bases from J, with 15 bases between. CDR1 and CDR2 from the germline V gene are SEHNR and FQNEAQ (reference sequence). CDR3 DNA sequence: TGTGCCAGCAGCTTAAACAGGGAAGTGGGATCACCCCTCCACTTT. Translation: CASSLNREVGSPLHF. Together with reference TRBV7-9 and TRBJ1-6, the CDR3 gives the full variable domain: DTGVSQNPRHKITKRGQNVTFRCDPISEHNRLYWYRQTLGQGPEFLTYFQNEAQLEKSRLLSDRFSAERPKGSFSTLEIQRTEQGDSAMYLCASSLNREVGSPLHFGNGTRLTVT.

The V gene is TRBV6-2 or TRBV6-3, the J gene TRBJ2-1; D unclear. This CDR3 region has 14 residues. V lost 3 bases and J lost 4, with 10 bases in between. CDR1 and CDR2 (germline): MNHEY, SVGEGT. In nucleotides, the CDR3 is TGTGCCAGCAGTTATCTTTCCGCATACAATGAGCAGTTCTTC. Its translation is CASSYLSAYNEQFF.

V and J are TRBV27 and TRBJ1-6, with D possibly being TRBD1 (5 bases). The CDR3 has 18 residues. V was clipped by 0 bases and J by 2 bases, with 14 bases between them. Per germline, CDR1 MNHEY and CDR2 SMNVEV (reference sequence). CDR3 nucleotides: TGTGCCAGCAGTTTATCCGACGGGCGAGGGGCCTATAATTCACCCCTCCACTTT. Translated: CASSLSDGRGAYNSPLHF.

This clone came up once. This rearrangement joins TRBV7-2 to TRBJ2-7; 9 bases are a match to TRBD2. This CDR3 comprises 18 residues. Germline-derived CDR1 and CDR2 are SGHTA and FQGNSA. V was pared by 3 bases and J by 0 bases, with 12 bases of the junction left unmatched. Here the CDR3 reads CASSLGAGGGLNSYEQYF. The CDR3 region has the DNA TGTGCCAGCAGCTTGGGAGCGGGAGGAGGTCTAAACTCCTACGAGCAGTACTTC.

In its sample, this clone was seen once. The chain uses TRBV6-5 and TRBJ1-3; 7 bases are a match to TRBD1. This CDR3 contains 15 residues. Per germline, CDR1 MNHEY and CDR2 SVGAGI. Trimming took 5 bases from V and 4 from J; bases not matched to a gene: 8. CDR3 coding DNA: TGTGCCAGCAGTAGAGGGACAGAAAGAGGAAACACCATATATTTT. Translated, it gives CASSRGTERGNTIYF.